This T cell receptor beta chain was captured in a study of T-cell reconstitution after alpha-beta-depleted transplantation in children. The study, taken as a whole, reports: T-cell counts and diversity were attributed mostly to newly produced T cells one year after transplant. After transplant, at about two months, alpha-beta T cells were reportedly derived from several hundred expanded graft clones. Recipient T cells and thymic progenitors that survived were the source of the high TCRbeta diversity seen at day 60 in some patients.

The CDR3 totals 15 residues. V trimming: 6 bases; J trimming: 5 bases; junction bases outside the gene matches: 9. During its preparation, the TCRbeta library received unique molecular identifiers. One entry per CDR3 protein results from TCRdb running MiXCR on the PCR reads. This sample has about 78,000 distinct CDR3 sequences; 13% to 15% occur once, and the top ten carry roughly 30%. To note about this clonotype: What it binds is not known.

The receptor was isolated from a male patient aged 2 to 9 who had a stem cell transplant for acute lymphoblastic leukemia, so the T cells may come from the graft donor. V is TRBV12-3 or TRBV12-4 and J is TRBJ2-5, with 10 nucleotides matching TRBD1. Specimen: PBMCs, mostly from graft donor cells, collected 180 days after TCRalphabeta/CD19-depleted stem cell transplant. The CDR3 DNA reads TGTGCCAGCAGCCGGGGGGACAGGGGAGCGGAGACCCAGTACTTC. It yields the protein CASSRGDRGAETQYF.